A selection of T cell receptor beta chains follows, all from one sample in a study of shared clonotypes between healthy human individuals. Sequencing used immunoSEQ multiplex PCR; TCRdb keeps in-frame clones, though not all of them. Among fewer than 1.6 million clones listed, approximately 98.5% were seen once. The source material was naive CD4+ T cells sorted from blood. These receptors all stem from a man aged 25 to 40 in good health. Each CDR3 is given with its conserved first and last residue.

j_gene: TRBJ2-5
v_gene: TRBV9
CDR3aa: CASSPTSGRSLKTQYF

j_gene: TRBJ2-1
v_gene: TRBV5-6
CDR3aa: CASSLVLTGDYNEQFF

j_gene: TRBJ2-5
v_gene: TRBV7-8
CDR3aa: CASSLRGSETQYF

j_gene: TRBJ2-5
v_gene: TRBV19
CDR3aa: CASSQNVAGEETQYF

j_gene: TRBJ1-1
v_gene: TRBV9
CDR3aa: CASSVVGLNTEAFF

j_gene: TRBJ2-7
v_gene: TRBV5-6
CDR3aa: CASRLRGQEQYF

j_gene: TRBJ2-1
v_gene: TRBV2
CDR3aa: CASLDQGLASYNEQFF

j_gene: TRBJ2-5
v_gene: TRBV5-1
CDR3aa: CASSLDRQETQYF

j_gene: TRBJ1-5
v_gene: TRBV4-1
CDR3aa: CASSQAPAAGNLLNQPQHF

j_gene: TRBJ2-1
v_gene: TRBV5-1
CDR3aa: CASSQWDRVHNEQFF

j_gene: TRBJ1-5
v_gene: TRBV30
CDR3aa: CAWSVYTGQGKTQPQHF

j_gene: TRBJ2-7
v_gene: TRBV5-1
CDR3aa: CASSLGASYEQYF

j_gene: TRBJ1-1
v_gene: TRBV7-6
CDR3aa: CASRPFRPEAFF

j_gene: TRBJ2-7
v_gene: TRBV4-1
CDR3aa: CASSPSVGTATFISCF

j_gene: TRBJ1-1
v_gene: TRBV11-1
CDR3aa: CASLIGHGTLREAFF

j_gene: TRBJ1-2
v_gene: TRBV25-1
CDR3aa: CASSEYAGMGSGYTF

j_gene: TRBJ2-1
v_gene: TRBV7-2
CDR3aa: CASSYSQGAINEQFF

j_gene: TRBJ2-3
v_gene: TRBV5-1
CDR3aa: CASSLRESTDTQYF

j_gene: TRBJ1-2
v_gene: TRBV9
CDR3aa: CASSVGGQELDGYTF

j_gene: TRBJ2-1
v_gene: TRBV5-5
CDR3aa: CASSPGDSGSWNEQFF

j_gene: TRBJ1-5
v_gene: TRBV28
CDR3aa: CASSQPGTGKSNQPQHF

j_gene: TRBJ2-3
v_gene: TRBV4-3
CDR3aa: CASSQLVYALRETDTQYF

j_gene: TRBJ1-2
v_gene: TRBV19
CDR3aa: CATGTGMGGYTF

j_gene: TRBJ2-1
v_gene: TRBV7-6
CDR3aa: CASSREGGNYNEQFF

j_gene: TRBJ1-4
v_gene: TRBV5-1
CDR3aa: CASSRMTGSNEKLFF

j_gene: TRBJ2-7
v_gene: TRBV9
CDR3aa: CASSAVIRDRDPCRYF

j_gene: TRBJ1-3
v_gene: TRBV30
CDR3aa: CAWNSPPGNTIYF

j_gene: TRBJ2-3
v_gene: TRBV25-1
CDR3aa: CASSEYSPAGRLGDTQYF

j_gene: TRBJ2-1
v_gene: TRBV5-1
CDR3aa: CASSLVPTGAYNEQFF